Listed here are 11 T cell receptor beta chains from one sample, sequenced in a study of blood T cell repertoires in COVID-19. This table comes from immunoSEQ multiplex PCR, and its TCRdb copy is limited to in-frame clones, with some not included. The sample contains under 75,000 clones, roughly 70% of which appear only once. The sample was peripheral blood. The receptor set was obtained from a man between 60 and 70 years old with acute or convalescent COVID-19.

CDR3 residues: CASSLGQGLQKAFF. CDR3 nucleotides: TGTGCCAGCAGCTTAGGGCAGGGGTTACAGAAAGCTTTCTTT. V gene TRBV5-6 combines with J gene TRBJ1-1; possible D gene TRBD1, 6 bases. The CDR3 is made up of 14 amino acids. Germline assignment: CDR1 SGHDT and CDR2 YYEEEE. V lost 2 bases to trimming and J lost 9 bases, with 17 bases between them.

CDR3 sequence reads: CASSRGAEGYTF. The CDR3 nucleotides read TGTGCCAGCAGCAGAGGAGCGGAAGGCTACACCTTC. The genes are TRBV5-6 and TRBJ1-2; D not resolved. The CDR3 sequence is 12 residues long. Germline CDR1 and CDR2: SGHDT and YYEEEE. Trimming took off 4 bases at V and 8 bases at J, with 12 bases between the two ends. The entire variable domain, with the rest obtained from reference TRBV5-6 and TRBJ1-2, is as follows: DAGVTQSPTHLIKTRGQQVTLRCSPKSGHDTVSWYQQALGQGPQFIFQYYEEEERQRGNFPDRFSGHQFPNYSSELNVNALLLGDSALYLCASSRGAEGYTFGSGTRLTVV.

Only a few counts were recorded for this clone. The chain has TRBV24-1 and TRBJ2-5, with D possibly being TRBD2 (5 bases). Looked up from germline, CDR1 is KGHDR and CDR2 is SFDVKD. The CDR3 has 14 amino acids. V was shortened by 9 bases and J by 1 base, with 14 bases between the two germline ends. In DNA, the CDR3 is TGTGCCACCCAACGACACGGACTCCAAGAGACCCAGTACTTC. It is translated as CATQRHGLQETQYF.

This clone has a handful of counts. The chain couples TRBV6-5 to TRBJ2-7, with a possible D match to TRBD1 (5 bases). In germline, CDR1 is MNHEY, CDR2 SVGAGI. The CDR3 is made up of 13 amino acids. Trimming pared 7 bases from V and 1 base from J, leaving 11 bases between. The chain's CDR3 is CASTLAGSYEQYF. In DNA form, the CDR3 reads TGTGCCAGCACGCTCGCAGGGTCCTACGAGCAGTACTTC.

J is TRBJ2-7 and V is TRBV28; TRBD2 agrees at 8 bases. The CDR3 runs 13 residues. CDR1 MDHEN and CDR2 SYDVKM come from the germline V gene. After removal of 7 bases from V and 6 bases from J, the junction contained 8 bases not matched to a gene. The CDR3 region is CASTGGGSTEQYF. The DNA of the CDR3 is TGTGCCAGCACCGGGGGGGGGTCCACCGAGCAGTACTTC.

This chain connects TRBV9 to TRBJ2-5, with D perhaps matching TRBD2 (5 bases). The V and J ends lost 1 base and 0 bases respectively, with 7 bases between them. CDR1 is SGDLS and CDR2 is YYNGEE in the germline V gene. The CDR3 has 14 amino acids. In nucleotides, the CDR3 is TGTGCCAGCAGCGTATCCGGGGACCAAGAGACCCAGTACTTC. Its protein is CASSVSGDQETQYF. The variable domain in full, with the rest retrieved from reference TRBV9 and TRBJ2-5, is DSGVTQTPKHLITATGQRVTLRCSPRSGDLSVYWYQQSLDQGLQFLIQYYNGEERAKGNILERFSAQQFPDLHSELNLSSLELGDSALYFCASSVSGDQETQYFGPGTRLLVL.

J is TRBJ1-2 and V is TRBV30, with D tentatively TRBD1 (5 bases). The CDR3 length is 13 residues. Looked up from germline, CDR1 is GTSNPN and CDR2 is SVGIG (reference sequence). V dropped 5 bases and J dropped 6 bases, with 16 bases sitting between them. In DNA, the CDR3 is TGTGCCTGGGACTGGGGGACTGGGCATGGCTACACCTTC. Translation: CAWDWGTGHGYTF. Filled out from reference TRBV30 and TRBJ1-2, the complete variable domain reads SQTIHQWPATLVQPVGSPLSLECTVEGTSNPNLYWYRQAAGRGLQLLFYSVGIGQISSEVPQNLSASRPQDRQFILSSKKLLLSDSGFYLCAWDWGTGHGYTFGSGTRLTVV.

This clone was picked up one time. The V call is TRBV7-9, the J call TRBJ1-1; TRBD1 matches at 7 bases. Germline trimming cut 3 bases from V and 0 bases from J; bases unmatched to any gene: 1. The CDR3 is 14 amino acids. Germline V gives CDR1 SEHNR, CDR2 FQNEAQ (reference sequence). Written as DNA, the CDR3 is TGTGCCAGCAGCTTCGGGACAGTGAACACTGAAGCTTTCTTT. Protein: CASSFGTVNTEAFF.

The genes are TRBV3-1 (or the pseudogene TRBV3-2) and TRBJ2-5, with unresolved D. Between the trimmed V and J ends, which lost 4 bases and 1 base, there was a span of 10 bases. Per the germline V gene, CDR1 is LGHDT and CDR2 is YNNKEL (reference sequence). There are 14 residues in the CDR3. CDR3 DNA: TGTGCCAGCAGCCGAGCTCCACGCCAAGAGACCCAGTACTTC. Its translation: CASSRAPRQETQYF.

This clone was counted between two and nine times. CDR3 nucleotide sequence: TGTGCCAGCAGCCCGACTAGCGGGACAGCCAAAAACATTCAGTACTTC. It encodes CASSPTSGTAKNIQYF. V gene TRBV7-8 combines with J gene TRBJ2-4; 11 bases line up with TRBD2. Unmatched junction bases numbered 3, after V lost 5 bases and J lost 0 bases. The length of the CDR3 is 16 residues. Germline V lookup: CDR1 SGHVS, CDR2 FQNEAQ.

The chain is built from TRBV3-1 (or the pseudogene TRBV3-2) and TRBJ1-2, with TRBD1 identical over 9 bases. The length of the CDR3 is 14 residues. The J segment lost 8 bases and the V segment lost 5 bases, leaving 9 bases of the junction unmatched. Germline V gives CDR1 LGHDT, CDR2 YNNKEL (reference sequence). CDR3: CASSKTGQGYGYTF. The CDR3, as DNA: TGTGCCAGCAGCAAAACGGGACAGGGCTACGGCTACACCTTC.